The clone carrying this TCR beta chain has a handful of counts. The data originate from a study of CD8+ T cells in alopecia areata. Trimming took 4 bases from V and 5 from J; bases not matched to a gene: 7. The CDR3 extends over 16 amino acids. Germline V lookup: CDR1 SEHNR, CDR2 FQNEAQ (reference sequence). RNA was isolated and reverse transcribed to cDNA, the sequencing template. Profiling relied on immunoSEQ multiplex PCR, and the TCRdb table lists in-frame clones only, not all of them. The repertoire holds about 150,000 clones, with 55% as singletons. Source material: CD4+ T cells sorted from blood. The chain carries TRBV7-9 and TRBJ2-1; 11 nucleotides match TRBD2. The sequence came from a human donor in good health. CDR3 in DNA: TGTGCCAGCAGCTCCCGACTAGCGGGGTTGGACAATGAGCAGTTCTTC. Translated, it gives CASSSRLAGLDNEQFF.